These T cell receptor beta chains were read from a single sample in a study of CD8 T cells in Susac syndrome. TCRdb reprocessed the immunoSEQ multiplex PCR reads with MiXCR, giving one entry per CDR3 protein. The repertoire holds 120,000 to 150,000 distinct CDR3 sequences, around 96% seen once, with around 0.11% in the top ten. The sample taken for sequencing was CD4+ T cells from PBMCs. These receptors were obtained from a human donor with multiple sclerosis. Both conserved end residues are part of each CDR3. The D gene is left open where the match is weak. Clone size is not always given. Where it is, it says once, few, many or a class for expanded clones.

j_gene | d_gene | v_gene | abundance | CDR3aa | CDR3nt
TRBJ2-1 | TRBD1 | TRBV29-1 | NA | CSGDRERLYNEQFF | TGCAGCGGCGACAGGGAAAGATTGTACAATGAGCAGTTCTTC
TRBJ1-2 | TRBD1 | TRBV20-1 | NA | CSGPGQAGALTF | TGCAGTGGTCCGGGACAGGCGGGGGCTTTAACCTTC
TRBJ2-4 | NA | TRBV28 | NA | CASSFPGTGSTKNIQYF | TGTGCCAGCAGCTTCCCCGGAACAGGATCAACCAAAAACATTCAGTACTTC
TRBJ1-1 | NA | TRBV9 | NA | CASSVVTNTEAFF | TGTGCCAGCAGCGTAGTGACAAACACTGAAGCTTTCTTT
TRBJ2-7 | TRBD2 | TRBV11-1 | NA | CASSRLAGDYEQYF | TGTGCCAGCAGCCGACTAGCGGGAGACTACGAGCAGTACTTC
TRBJ1-2 | NA | TRBV30 | few | CAWARGSNYGYTF | TGTGCCTGGGCCAGGGGCTCAAACTATGGCTACACCTTC
TRBJ2-7 | TRBD1 | TRBV11-2 | NA | CASSTRDRVYEQYF | TGTGCCAGCAGCACCCGGGACAGGGTCTACGAGCAGTACTTC
TRBJ1-4 | TRBD1 | TRBV12-3/TRBV12-4 | NA | CASRGDRAGEKLFF | TGTGCCAGCAGAGGGGACAGGGCTGGTGAAAAACTGTTTTTT
TRBJ1-2 | TRBD1 | TRBV5-4 | NA | CASSLVNRGGDYYGYTF | TGTGCCAGCAGCTTGGTGAACAGGGGTGGGGATTACTATGGCTACACCTTC
TRBJ1-1 | NA | TRBV6-5 | NA | CASSYGGGEGSAFF | TGTGCCAGCAGTTACGGCGGGGGGGAGGGATCGGCTTTCTTT
TRBJ2-5 | NA | TRBV10-3 | once | CAISGWGPQETQYF | TGTGCCATCAGTGGCTGGGGTCCCCAAGAGACCCAGTACTTC
TRBJ2-5 | NA | TRBV12-3/TRBV12-4 | NA | CASSFRGEETQYF | TGTGCCAGCAGTTTCCGGGGCGAGGAGACCCAGTACTTC
TRBJ2-7 | NA | TRBV29-1 | once | CSVEENRAGPVGSYEQYF | TGCAGCGTTGAAGAAAACAGGGCAGGGCCGGTGGGGTCCTACGAGCAGTACTTC
TRBJ2-7 | TRBD1 | TRBV5-1 | once | CASSLMQGADEQYF | TGCGCCAGCAGCTTGATGCAGGGGGCTGACGAGCAGTACTTC
TRBJ1-2 | NA | TRBV20-1 | NA | CSARDGIGYTF | TGCAGTGCTAGAGATGGGATTGGCTACACCTTC
TRBJ1-3 | NA | TRBV19 | NA | CASRPDRSSGNTIYF | TGTGCCAGTAGACCCGACAGGAGCTCTGGAAACACCATATATTTT
TRBJ2-7 | NA | TRBV5-1 | NA | CASSLDTPGNEQYF | TGCGCCAGCAGCTTGGACACCCCAGGTAACGAGCAGTACTTC
TRBJ2-1 | TRBD2 | TRBV7-2 | NA | CASSFSGRDNEQFF | TGTGCCAGCAGCTTTAGCGGGAGGGACAATGAGCAGTTCTTC
TRBJ1-6 | TRBD1 | TRBV7-2 | once | CASSWDRAGNSPLHF | TGTGCCAGCAGCTGGGACAGGGCGGGAAATTCACCCCTCCACTTT
TRBJ1-1 | TRBD1 | TRBV20-1 | NA | CSAREYRGTEAFF | TGCAGTGCTAGAGAATACAGGGGGACTGAAGCTTTCTTT
TRBJ2-4 | NA | TRBV5-6 | NA | CASSRTGPQNIQYF | TGTGCCAGCAGCCGCACGGGACCTCAAAACATTCAGTACTTC
TRBJ1-5 | NA | TRBV27 | NA | CASSLRGMGQPQHF | TGTGCCAGCAGTTTACGAGGCATGGGTCAGCCCCAGCATTTT
TRBJ2-3 | NA | TRBV7-2 | NA | CASSGRAGSSTDTQYF | TGTGCCAGCAGTGGTCGGGCGGGGTCTAGCACAGATACGCAGTATTTT